This TCR beta chain originates from a study of T cell responses to AZD1222 COVID-19 vaccine. This table comes from immunoSEQ multiplex PCR, and its TCRdb copy is limited to in-frame clones, with some not included. In the table there are 50,000 to 85,000 clones, 70% to 80% of which are singletons. CDR1 MDHEN and CDR2 SYDVKM come from the germline V gene. V shed 7 bases and J shed 3 bases, with 16 bases lying between them. The CDR3 loop spans 15 amino acids. The J gene is TRBJ1-5, the V gene TRBV28, with unresolved D. The specimen comprised peripheral blood, sampled on day 0 of MenACWY control vaccination. The sequence came from an adult in good health. In DNA, the CDR3 is TGTGCCAGCACTCAAAGTAGTCTGTACAATCAGCCCCAGCATTTT. Translation: CASTQSSLYNQPQHF.